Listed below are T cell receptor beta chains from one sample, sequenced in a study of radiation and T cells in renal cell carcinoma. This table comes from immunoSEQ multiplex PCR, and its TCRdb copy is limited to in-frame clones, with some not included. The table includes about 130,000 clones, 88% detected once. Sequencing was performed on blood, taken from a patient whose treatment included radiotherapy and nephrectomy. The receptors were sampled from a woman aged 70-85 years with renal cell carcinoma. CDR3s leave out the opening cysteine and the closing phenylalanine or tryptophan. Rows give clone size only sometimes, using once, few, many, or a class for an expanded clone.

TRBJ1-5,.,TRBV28,AVGGNNQPQH
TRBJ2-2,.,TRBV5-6,ASSFKGFSSTGELF
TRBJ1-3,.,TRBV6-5,ASSYSMTFGNTIY
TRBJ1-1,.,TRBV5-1,ASSLEIAMNTEAF
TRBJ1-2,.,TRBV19,ASGTGPHYGYT
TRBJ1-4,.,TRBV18,ASSPPGGGNEKLF
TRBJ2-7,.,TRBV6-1,ASSELGGFAYEQY
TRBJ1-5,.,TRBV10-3,AISGTEQDQPQH
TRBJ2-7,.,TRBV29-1,SVESAGSEQY
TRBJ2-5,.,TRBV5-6,ASSLATGGAETQY
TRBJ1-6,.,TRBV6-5,ASRIRVEGSPLH
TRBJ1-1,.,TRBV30,AWGPTGTLGRDTEAF
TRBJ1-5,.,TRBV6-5,ASSYSSRDQPQH
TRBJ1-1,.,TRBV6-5,ASMKFTEAF
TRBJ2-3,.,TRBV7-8,ASSSRTRPEDTQY
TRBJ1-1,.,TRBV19,ASSIDRQGLSAF
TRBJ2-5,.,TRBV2,ASNRQSQETQY
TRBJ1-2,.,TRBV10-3,AANRDRGNYGYT
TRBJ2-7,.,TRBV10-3,AISEGRGGSEQY
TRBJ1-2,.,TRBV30,AWSVEGVNGYT
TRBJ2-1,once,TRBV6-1,ASSEDRAGRHEQF
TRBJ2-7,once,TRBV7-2,ASSLQGRRSYEQY
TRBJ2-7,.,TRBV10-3,AISESLSYEQY
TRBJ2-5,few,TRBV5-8,ASSFGDRGRETQY
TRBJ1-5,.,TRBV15,ATSRDRTGNQPQH
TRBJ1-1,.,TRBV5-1,ASSLGQMMNTEAF
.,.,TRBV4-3,ASSRGQGYYEQY
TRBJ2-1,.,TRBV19,ASSSGFYEQF
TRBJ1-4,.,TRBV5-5,ASSWGGVNEKLF
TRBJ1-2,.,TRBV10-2,ASSESNRAITYGYT
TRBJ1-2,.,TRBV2,ASSERPGFNLNYGYT
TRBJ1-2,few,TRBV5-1,ASSLAGDYGYT
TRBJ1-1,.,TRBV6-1,ASRSTQGKAF
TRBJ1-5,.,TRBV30,AWAGQGYQPQH
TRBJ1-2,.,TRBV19,ASSTSGQPYGYT
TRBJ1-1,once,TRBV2,ASSVIGAGNTEAF